The clone carrying this T cell receptor (beta chain) was seen more than once but under ten times. Its specificity is unknown. A junction end diverges from the germline sequence, so it may reflect a read error. The germline V gene encodes CDR1 MGHRA and CDR2 YSYEKL. CDR3 size: 13 residues. The data derive from a study of T cell repertoires in cytomegalovirus infection. In the study overall: Signatures in public TCR beta sequences pointed to both CMV infection and matching HLA type. Study-wide findings and caveats: Adding up the frequency of public TCR beta families identified people who carried CMV plus the relevant HLA. Dominant in the ex vivo response were TCR beta clonotypes restricted by HLA-C and specific for CMV.

TCRdb re-called the reads through MiXCR, storing one row per CDR3 protein. The data contain 150,000 to 200,000 distinct CDR3 sequences, 13% to 15% of them singletons. Sequencing input: PBMCs. This receptor was identified in a human donor in good health (CMV status not recorded). Some clones in this sample may be carry-over from other donors' samples. The chain couples TRBV4-1 to TRBJ2-1; D ambiguous. The CDR3 DNA reads TGTGCCAGCAGCCAAGATATGGGGTATGAGCAGTTCTTC. Translating gives CASSQDMGYEQFF.